This T cell receptor beta chain was recovered during a study of technical replicates of blood from several donors. The table came from immunoSEQ multiplex PCR; TCRdb's copy has only in-frame clones and leaves some out. The sample has 60,000 to 90,000 clones, around 97% seen once. The CDR3 is 15 residues long. V shed 1 base and J 2 bases; nucleotides not matched to a gene: 2. Germline V gene sequence: CDR1 SNHLY, CDR2 FYNNEI. This clone has just one count. The chain links TRBV2 to TRBJ1-5; 7 bases are a match to TRBD1. Input material: T cells isolated from PBMCs. The sequence came from a human donor in good health. The CDR3 spells CASSEEGAGNQPQHF. In DNA, the CDR3 is TGTGCCAGCAGTGAAGAGGGGGCAGGCAATCAGCCCCAGCATTTT.